This entry concerns a single TCR beta chain. Donors came from a validation cohort of over 100 subjects, distinct from the first 666-subject cohort. Using immunoSEQ multiplex PCR, the repertoire was profiled, and TCRdb retains in-frame clones only, with some absent. The table has 66,000 or so clones, 97% seen once. V trimming: 3 bases; J trimming: 4 bases; junction bases outside the gene matches: 1. The CDR3 has 13 amino acids. Germline CDR1 MNHEY, CDR2 SMNVEV (reference sequence). This entry belongs to a study of cytomegalovirus exposure and HLA in healthy donors. The TCR comes from a woman under 30 in good health and CMV-seropositive. This chain uses TRBV27 with TRBJ1-2, with TRBD1 matching over 8 bases. Sequencing input: PBMCs. The CDR3 DNA follows: TGTGCCAGCAGTTTTGACAGGGGCTATGGCTACACCTTC. Translated: CASSFDRGYGYTF.